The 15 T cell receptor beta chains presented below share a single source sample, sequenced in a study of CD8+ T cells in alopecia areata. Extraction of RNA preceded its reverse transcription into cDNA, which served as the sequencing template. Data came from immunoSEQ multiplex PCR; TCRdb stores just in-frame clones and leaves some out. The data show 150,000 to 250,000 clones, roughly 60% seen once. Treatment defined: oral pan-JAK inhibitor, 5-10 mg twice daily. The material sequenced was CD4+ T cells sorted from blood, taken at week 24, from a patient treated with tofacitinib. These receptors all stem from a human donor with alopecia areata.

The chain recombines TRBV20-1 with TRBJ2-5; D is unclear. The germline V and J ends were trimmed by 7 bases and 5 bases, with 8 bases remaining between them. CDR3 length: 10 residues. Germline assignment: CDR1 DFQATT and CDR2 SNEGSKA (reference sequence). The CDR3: CSGVKETQYF. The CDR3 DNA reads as TGCAGTGGGGTCAAGGAGACCCAGTACTTC.

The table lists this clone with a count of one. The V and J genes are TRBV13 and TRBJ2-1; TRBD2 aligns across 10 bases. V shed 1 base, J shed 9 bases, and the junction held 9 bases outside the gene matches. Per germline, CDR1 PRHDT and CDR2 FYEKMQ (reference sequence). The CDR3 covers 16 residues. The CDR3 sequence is CASSLVVPSGSSEQFF. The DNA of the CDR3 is TGTGCCAGCAGCTTAGTTGTCCCTAGCGGGAGTAGTGAGCAGTTCTTC.

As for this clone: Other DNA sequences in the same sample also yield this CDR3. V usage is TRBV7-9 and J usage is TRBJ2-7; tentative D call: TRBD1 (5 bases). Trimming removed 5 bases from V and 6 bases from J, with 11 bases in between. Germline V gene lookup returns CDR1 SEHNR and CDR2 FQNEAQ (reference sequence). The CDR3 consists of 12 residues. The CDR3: CASSPQGGEQYF. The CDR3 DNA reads TGTGCCAGCAGCCCCCAGGGTGGCGAGCAGTACTTC.

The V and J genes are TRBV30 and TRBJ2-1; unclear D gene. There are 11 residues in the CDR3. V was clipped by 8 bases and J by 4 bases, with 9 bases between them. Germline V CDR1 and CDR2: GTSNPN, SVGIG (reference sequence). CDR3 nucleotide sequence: TGTGCCACAGAAACTTACAATGAGCAGTTCTTC. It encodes CATETYNEQFF.

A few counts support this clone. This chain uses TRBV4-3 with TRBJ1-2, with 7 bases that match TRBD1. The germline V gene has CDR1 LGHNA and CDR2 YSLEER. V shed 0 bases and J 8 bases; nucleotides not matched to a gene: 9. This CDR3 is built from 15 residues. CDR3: CASSQDPWGQKGYTF. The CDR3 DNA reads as TGCGCCAGCAGCCAAGATCCCTGGGGACAGAAAGGCTACACCTTC.

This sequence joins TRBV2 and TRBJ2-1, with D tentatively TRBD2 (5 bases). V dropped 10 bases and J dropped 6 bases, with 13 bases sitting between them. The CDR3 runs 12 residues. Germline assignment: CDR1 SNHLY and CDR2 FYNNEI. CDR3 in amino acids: CATTSLVNEQFF. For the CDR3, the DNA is TGTGCCACTACGTCACTAGTCAATGAGCAGTTCTTC.

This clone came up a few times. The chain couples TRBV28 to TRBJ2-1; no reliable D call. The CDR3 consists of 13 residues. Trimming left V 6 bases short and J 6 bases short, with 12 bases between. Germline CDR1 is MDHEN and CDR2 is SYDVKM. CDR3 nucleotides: TGTGCCAGCAGCCCCGCTACCGTCAATGAGCAGTTCTTC. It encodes CASSPATVNEQFF.

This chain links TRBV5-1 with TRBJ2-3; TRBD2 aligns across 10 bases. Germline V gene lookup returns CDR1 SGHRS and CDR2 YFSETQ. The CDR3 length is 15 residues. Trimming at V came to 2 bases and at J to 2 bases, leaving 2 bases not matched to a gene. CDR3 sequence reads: CASSFSGGTTDTQYF. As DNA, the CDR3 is TGCGCCAGCAGCTTTAGCGGGGGGACCACAGATACGCAGTATTTT.

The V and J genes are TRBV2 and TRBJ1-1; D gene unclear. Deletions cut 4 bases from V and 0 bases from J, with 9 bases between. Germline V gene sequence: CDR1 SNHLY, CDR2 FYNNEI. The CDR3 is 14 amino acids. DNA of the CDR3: TGTGCCAGCAGTGGACATTTTTTGAACACTGAAGCTTTCTTT. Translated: CASSGHFLNTEAFF.

CDR3 DNA: TGTGCCAGCAGTGGGGACAGGGGACCCACTGAAGCTTTCTTT. Encoded protein: CASSGDRGPTEAFF. This rearrangement joins TRBV2 to TRBJ1-1; 10 bases agree with TRBD1. The CDR3 length is 14 residues. Germline CDR1 reads SNHLY; CDR2 reads FYNNEI. V trimming: 4 bases; J trimming: 4 bases; junction bases outside the gene matches: 3. The entire variable domain, with the rest obtained from reference TRBV2 and TRBJ1-1, is as follows: EPEVTQTPSHQVTQMGQEVILRCVPISNHLYFYWYRQILGQKVEFLVSFYNNEISEKSEIFDDQFSVERPDGSNFTLKIRSTKLEDSAMYFCASSGDRGPTEAFFGQGTRLTVV.

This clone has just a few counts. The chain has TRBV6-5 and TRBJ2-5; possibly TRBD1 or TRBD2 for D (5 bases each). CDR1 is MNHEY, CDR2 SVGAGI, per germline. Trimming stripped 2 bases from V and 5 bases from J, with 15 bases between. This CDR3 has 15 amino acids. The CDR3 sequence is CASSYSRWGTETQYF. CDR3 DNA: TGTGCCAGCAGTTACAGTCGGTGGGGGACGGAGACCCAGTACTTC.

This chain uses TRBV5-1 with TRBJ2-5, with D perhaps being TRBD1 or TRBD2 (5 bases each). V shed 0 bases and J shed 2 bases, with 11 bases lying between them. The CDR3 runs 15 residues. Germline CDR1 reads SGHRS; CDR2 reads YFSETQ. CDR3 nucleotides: TGCGCCAGCAGCTTGGAAGGGACCCATCAAGAGACCCAGTACTTC. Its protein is CASSLEGTHQETQYF. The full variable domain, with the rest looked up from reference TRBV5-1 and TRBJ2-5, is KAGVTQTPRYLIKTRGQQVTLSCSPISGHRSVSWYQQTPGQGLQFLFEYFSETQRNKGNFPGRFSGRQFSNSRSEMNVSTLELGDSALYLCASSLEGTHQETQYFGPGTRLLVL.

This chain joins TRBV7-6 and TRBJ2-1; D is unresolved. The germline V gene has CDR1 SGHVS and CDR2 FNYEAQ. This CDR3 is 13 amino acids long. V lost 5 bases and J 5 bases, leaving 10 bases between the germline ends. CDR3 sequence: CASSVNSDNEQFF. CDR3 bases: TGTGCCAGCAGCGTCAACAGCGACAATGAGCAGTTCTTC.

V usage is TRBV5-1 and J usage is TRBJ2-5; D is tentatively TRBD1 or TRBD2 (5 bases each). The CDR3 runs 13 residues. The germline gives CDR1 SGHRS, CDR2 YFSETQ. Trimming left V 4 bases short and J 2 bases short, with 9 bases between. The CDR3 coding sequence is TGCGCCAGCAGCACGGGACCGCAAGAGACCCAGTACTTC. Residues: CASSTGPQETQYF.

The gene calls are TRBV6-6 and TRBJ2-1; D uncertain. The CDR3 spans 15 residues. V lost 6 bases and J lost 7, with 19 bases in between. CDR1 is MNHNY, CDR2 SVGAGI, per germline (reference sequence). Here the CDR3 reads CASSFKDGPSNEQFF. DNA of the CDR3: TGTGCCAGCAGCTTCAAGGACGGCCCCTCGAATGAGCAGTTCTTC.